This T cell receptor (beta chain) was documented in a study of PD-1 blockade in classical Hodgkin lymphoma. Time point given: cycle 4 day 1 (C4D1), after more than five weeks of nivolumab. Every patient experienced relapse after autologous stem cell transplantation, and brentuximab vedotin exposure varied. Complete response, partial response or progressive disease constituted the best responses recorded. Study findings and constraints: At C4D1, TCR diversity had climbed significantly for CD4+ cells, though not for CD8+ cells. Reported baseline diversity: healthy donors highest, relapsed/refractory patients lowest.

Note on this clone: What it binds is not known.

The data were produced by immunoSEQ multiplex PCR, yet TCRdb's version contains in-frame clones alone and is incomplete. The sample has fewer than 25,000 clones; about 72% are singletons. V was shortened by 0 bases and J by 1 base, with 11 bases between the two germline ends. In germline, CDR1 is SGHDT, CDR2 YYEEEE. The CDR3 length is 16 residues. The V call is TRBV5-6, the J call TRBJ1-3; D unresolved. Sequenced material: peripheral blood mononuclear cells (PBMCs), taken before the fourth cycle of nivolumab. The source of this sequence is a human donor with classical Hodgkin lymphoma. CDR3 loop: CASSLGGLPSGNTIYF. The CDR3 DNA is TGTGCCAGCAGCTTGGGCGGCCTTCCTTCTGGAAACACCATATATTTT. The full variable domain, its missing parts supplied by reference TRBV5-6 and TRBJ1-3, is DAGVTQSPTHLIKTRGQQVTLRCSPKSGHDTVSWYQQALGQGPQFIFQYYEEEERQRGNFPDRFSGHQFPNYSSELNVNALLLGDSALYLCASSLGGLPSGNTIYFGEGSWLTVV.